This T cell receptor beta chain is from a study of CD8 T cells in ankylosing spondylitis. V shed 5 bases and J 4 bases; nucleotides not matched to a gene: 7. This CDR3 region has 14 residues. Germline V gives CDR1 PRHDT, CDR2 FYEKMQ (reference sequence). For TCR beta, libraries came from quantitative 5'-RACE with molecular barcodes. Each CDR3 protein is one row after TCRdb ran MiXCR on the 5' RACE reads. The sample contains under 950,000 distinct CDR3 sequences, 15% to 20% of which appear only once. Overall study results and limits: Reportedly, matched ankylosing spondylitis synovial fluid was significantly enriched for disease-linked clones. Earlier work had already found some motif variants in reactive arthritis synovial fluid and blood. Disease-linked clones were found to be CD8+ and relatively rare in peripheral blood. Blood of patients with ankylosing spondylitis appeared to be characterized by a TCR beta motif of several highly homologous variants.

Only a few counts were recorded for this clonotype. Its antigen is undetermined. Input material: blood, either unsorted or a sorted T cell fraction (not recorded which). The chain uses TRBV13 and TRBJ1-2, with TRBD1 identical over 7 bases. The receptor's source is a male donor with ankylosing spondylitis. CDR3 sequence reads: CASSPMTGTYGYTF. In DNA, the CDR3 is TGTGCCAGCAGCCCGATGACAGGGACCTATGGCTACACCTTC.